The T cell receptor beta chain under discussion was sequenced for a study of blood T cell repertoires in COVID-19. Across the whole study: The United States, Italy and Spain were the sources of the acute and convalescent COVID-19 samples. T cells, B-cell-depleted T cells, or PBMCs supplied cDNA or gDNA.

Germline lookup yields CDR1 MGHDK and CDR2 SYGVNS. This CDR3 is 13 amino acids long. The V gene end was trimmed by 10 bases and the J gene end by 6 bases; junction bases not matched to a gene: 9. Original processing notes: Reference gene primer amplification in the assay estimated nucleated cell counts. This table comes from immunoSEQ multiplex PCR, and its TCRdb copy is limited to in-frame clones, with some not included. V and J calls and clone size are as listed in that table; D and trimming were resolved from the DNA. Of fewer than 200,000 clones in the sample, around nine tenths were seen once. The sample comprised peripheral blood. The receptor comes from a woman aged 18-29 years who had recovered from COVID-19. The rearrangement uses TRBV25-1 and TRBJ1-1; 9 bases match TRBD1. The CDR3 DNA follows: TGTGCCACGGCCGGGACAGGGTGGCCTGAAGCTTTCTTT. This sequence encodes CATAGTGWPEAFF.